This TCR beta chain was identified in a study of identifying expanded T cells in peripheral blood. Whole-study findings and limits: Technical replicates showed around 1.2 changed clones; approximately 2 weeks 15 to 20; four weeks 19. Across healthy donors, higher total template counts meant significantly greater two-week count variance.

Healthy donors had no documented immune events, such as infections, while sampled. Trimming pared 0 bases from V and 4 bases from J, leaving 13 bases between. The germline V gene encodes CDR1 LGHNA and CDR2 YSLEER. The CDR3 contains 15 residues. Data came from immunoSEQ multiplex PCR; TCRdb stores just in-frame clones and leaves some out. The data hold tens of thousands of clones, with 88% observed a single time. Judged by abundance, this clone is medium-sized. What it binds is not known. This chain links TRBV4-3 with TRBJ2-7; D gene unclear. The source is a person between 18 and 75 years old in good health. The sample consisted of blood. This CDR3 is CASSQDLEGWYEQYF. The DNA of the CDR3 is TGCGCCAGCAGCCAAGATCTGGAAGGGTGGTACGAGCAGTACTTC.